This entry concerns a single T cell receptor beta chain. This clonotype was counted a few times. What antigen it recognizes has not been identified. No much larger clonotype is one base removed from it; base qualities were not supplied. The data are from a study of CDR3 diversity in severe acne (dated by TCRdb to between 2018 and 2021). Libraries were prepared through PCR. The listed sequencing device is Illumina HiSeq 2000. Using fastp trimming at Q25 and MiXCR clonotype assembly, TCRdb reanalyzed the public sequencing data and kept in-frame beta chains. Every CDR3 protein is listed once, alongside the most common genes and DNA of its rows. This sample comprises more than 85,000 distinct CDR3 sequences, 45% to 50% of them detected only once. The leading ten clones occupy about a tenth of the sample. Germline trimming: 6 bases from V, 3 bases from J; junction bases outside gene matches: 9. Per the germline V gene, MDHEN is the CDR1 and SYDVKM is the CDR2. The CDR3 starts with the cysteine, ends with the phenylalanine, and has 15 residues. Only CDR3 DNA is held: 45 bases, read in frame from base 1.

The sequence is built from TRBV28 and TRBJ2-7; 9 bases in the junction line up with TRBD1. This TCR derives from a male donor in good health, serving as a control. Sequencing was performed on blood. The nucleotides read TGTGCCAGCAGAGCCCCCGGGACAGGGATCTACGAGCAGTACTTC. Its protein is CASRAPGTGIYEQYF.